The source of this T cell receptor (beta chain) is a study of cytomegalovirus exposure and HLA in healthy donors. Study-wide results and limits: Rarity marked most TCR sequences, yet some public TCRs occurred in many donors. TCR beta chain V- and J-gene trimming was linked, in a later analysis, to a missense variant in DCLRE1C.

The V gene lost 1 base and the J gene lost 2 bases, with 9 bases spanning the gap. Germline loops: CDR1 SGHTA, CDR2 FQGNSA. The CDR3 is 14 amino acids. The PCR employed 60 Vbeta primers together with 13 Jbeta primers. Using immunoSEQ multiplex PCR, the repertoire was profiled, and TCRdb retains in-frame clones only, with some absent. This listing includes 30,000 to 40,000 clones. A note on this clone: Its antigen remains unidentified.

The sample taken for sequencing was PBMCs. This TCR was sampled from a human donor in good health. The rearrangement uses TRBV7-2 and TRBJ2-7; D is ambiguous. CDR3: CASSLEIGAYEQYF. CDR3 sequence (DNA): TGTGCCAGCAGCTTAGAAATAGGAGCCTACGAGCAGTACTTC.